This is a list of T cell receptor beta chains from one sample in a study of T-cell memory formation after mild COVID-19. TCRdb reanalysed the 5' RACE reads using MiXCR and keeps one entry per CDR3 protein. The table records about 140,000 distinct CDR3 sequences, 14% of them present only once. The sequenced sample was PBMCs or a T cell subset sorted from them (not recorded which). The receptor set was obtained from an adult woman who had mild COVID-19 (a few samples of this study predate the infection). Cell type and time point are not known. Both conserved end residues are part of each CDR3. Each record gives: clone size, J gene, D gene, V gene, CDR3 DNA, CDR3 protein. The D gene is left open where the match is weak. The size entry is marked missing in some rows and otherwise reads once, few, many or a size class.

clone_size: NA
j_call: TRBJ2-7
d_call: TRBD1
v_call: TRBV5-6
cdr3_nt: TGTGCCAGCAGCTACCGGACAGGAGAATCCTACGAGCAGTACTTC
cdr3_aa: CASSYRTGESYEQYF

clone_size: NA
j_call: TRBJ2-3
d_call: TRBD1
v_call: TRBV6-2/TRBV6-3
cdr3_nt: TGTGCCAGCAGTTGGGACAGGCCGCCAGATACGCAGTATTTT
cdr3_aa: CASSWDRPPDTQYF

clone_size: many
j_call: TRBJ1-1
d_call: NA
v_call: TRBV5-1
cdr3_nt: TGCGCCAGCAGCTTGGAGCCCTCCAGCGGATACAGCACTGAAGCTTTCTTT
cdr3_aa: CASSLEPSSGYSTEAFF

clone_size: NA
j_call: TRBJ1-2
d_call: NA
v_call: TRBV4-1
cdr3_nt: TGCGCCAGCAGCAAAGATTCCGTATTGGGCTATGGCTACACCTTC
cdr3_aa: CASSKDSVLGYGYTF

clone_size: NA
j_call: TRBJ1-5
d_call: NA
v_call: TRBV2
cdr3_nt: TGTGCCAGCAGTGGGGGAGCCGGAGCAGGGAAGCCCCAGCATTTT
cdr3_aa: CASSGGAGAGKPQHF

clone_size: few
j_call: TRBJ2-5
d_call: TRBD1
v_call: TRBV5-1
cdr3_nt: TGCGCCAGCAGCTACTCCCGGGACAGGGCCGAGACCCAGTACTTC
cdr3_aa: CASSYSRDRAETQYF

clone_size: few
j_call: TRBJ2-1
d_call: TRBD1
v_call: TRBV4-3
cdr3_nt: TGCGCCAGCAGCCAAGGACAGGGGCCCTACAATGAGCAGTTCTTC
cdr3_aa: CASSQGQGPYNEQFF

clone_size: NA
j_call: TRBJ1-2
d_call: NA
v_call: TRBV27
cdr3_nt: TGTGCCAGCAGTTTTGGACCGAAGTCCTATGGCTACACCTTC
cdr3_aa: CASSFGPKSYGYTF

clone_size: few
j_call: TRBJ1-1
d_call: NA
v_call: TRBV19
cdr3_nt: TGTGCCAGTAGTATACTCGGACAGTACACTGAAGCTTTCTTT
cdr3_aa: CASSILGQYTEAFF

clone_size: few
j_call: TRBJ2-5
d_call: NA
v_call: TRBV11-2
cdr3_nt: TGTGCCAGCAGCTCCCTGCACCGGGCCCAGTACTTC
cdr3_aa: CASSSLHRAQYF

clone_size: few
j_call: TRBJ1-1
d_call: TRBD1
v_call: TRBV3-1
cdr3_nt: TGTGCCAGCAGCTCCCCCGGGACAGGGTACCCTGAAGCTTTCTTT
cdr3_aa: CASSSPGTGYPEAFF

clone_size: many
j_call: TRBJ2-6
d_call: TRBD1
v_call: TRBV20-1
cdr3_nt: TGCAGTGCTAGTACGGGACAGGGCGATGTCAACGTCCTGACTTTC
cdr3_aa: CSASTGQGDVNVLTF

clone_size: few
j_call: TRBJ1-1
d_call: TRBD1
v_call: TRBV4-1
cdr3_nt: TGCGCCAGCAGTCTGGACAGGGCCACTGAAGCTTTCTTT
cdr3_aa: CASSLDRATEAFF

clone_size: NA
j_call: TRBJ2-1
d_call: NA
v_call: TRBV5-6
cdr3_nt: TGTGCCAGCAGCTTCTCAGGTTACAATGAGCAGTTCTTC
cdr3_aa: CASSFSGYNEQFF

clone_size: NA
j_call: TRBJ2-2
d_call: NA
v_call: TRBV10-2
cdr3_nt: TGCGCCAGCAGTGGGGGGGCCGGGGAGCTGTTTTTT
cdr3_aa: CASSGGAGELFF

clone_size: few
j_call: TRBJ2-3
d_call: TRBD2
v_call: TRBV6-5
cdr3_nt: TGTGCCAGCAGTCCTTTAGCGGGGGTGGCAGATACGCAGTATTTT
cdr3_aa: CASSPLAGVADTQYF

clone_size: few
j_call: TRBJ2-2
d_call: NA
v_call: TRBV7-9
cdr3_nt: TGTGCCAGCAGCTTAACAGGGCTTGAAACCGGGGAGCTGTTTTTT
cdr3_aa: CASSLTGLETGELFF

clone_size: few
j_call: TRBJ2-7
d_call: TRBD1
v_call: TRBV12-3/TRBV12-4
cdr3_nt: TGTGCCAGCAGTGGGACAGGGGGCTTCTACGAGCAGTACTTC
cdr3_aa: CASSGTGGFYEQYF

clone_size: NA
j_call: TRBJ1-1
d_call: NA
v_call: TRBV2
cdr3_nt: TGTGCCAGACCTCCCCCTTCGGACAGCGGAAGAGGGAACACTGAAGCTTTCTTT
cdr3_aa: CARPPPSDSGRGNTEAFF

clone_size: NA
j_call: TRBJ2-4
d_call: TRBD2
v_call: TRBV7-2
cdr3_nt: TGTGCCAGCAGCCAACTAGGGACTAGCAGATACATTCAGTACTTC
cdr3_aa: CASSQLGTSRYIQYF

clone_size: few
j_call: TRBJ1-1
d_call: NA
v_call: TRBV12-3/TRBV12-4
cdr3_nt: TGTGCCAGCAGTTTTTTTAGGGCTGAAGCTTTCTTT
cdr3_aa: CASSFFRAEAFF

clone_size: few
j_call: TRBJ2-5
d_call: TRBD1
v_call: TRBV23-1
cdr3_nt: TGCGCCAGCAGTCAAATTGGAGACAGGGGGCATCAAGAGACCCAGTACTTC
cdr3_aa: CASSQIGDRGHQETQYF

clone_size: few
j_call: TRBJ2-1
d_call: TRBD2
v_call: TRBV6-2/TRBV6-3
cdr3_nt: TGTGCCAGCAGTTTCCCCCCGACTAGCGGGGACAATGAGCAGTTCTTC
cdr3_aa: CASSFPPTSGDNEQFF

clone_size: NA
j_call: TRBJ2-2
d_call: NA
v_call: TRBV19
cdr3_nt: TGTGCCAGTAGTATAGTAGTGGGCAGAGAACTGTTTTTT
cdr3_aa: CASSIVVGRELFF

clone_size: few
j_call: TRBJ2-1
d_call: NA
v_call: TRBV15
cdr3_nt: TGTGCCACCAGCAGCCGCGAGCGGGTCAATGAGCAGTTCTTC
cdr3_aa: CATSSRERVNEQFF

clone_size: few
j_call: TRBJ2-3
d_call: NA
v_call: TRBV5-1
cdr3_nt: TGCGCCAGCAGCTTGAACACAGATACGCAGTATTTT
cdr3_aa: CASSLNTDTQYF

clone_size: few
j_call: TRBJ1-4
d_call: NA
v_call: TRBV10-3
cdr3_nt: TGTGCCATCAGTACAGGCCTCTTCGCAACTAATGAAAAACTGTTTTTT
cdr3_aa: CAISTGLFATNEKLFF

clone_size: few
j_call: TRBJ2-7
d_call: NA
v_call: TRBV7-2
cdr3_nt: TGTGCCAGCAGCCTTTACACCCCCTACGAGCAGTACTTC
cdr3_aa: CASSLYTPYEQYF

clone_size: few
j_call: TRBJ2-3
d_call: NA
v_call: TRBV27
cdr3_nt: TGTGCCAGCAGTTTCGGAGGGGGAGGCACAGATACGCAGTATTTT
cdr3_aa: CASSFGGGGTDTQYF

clone_size: many
j_call: TRBJ2-7
d_call: TRBD1
v_call: TRBV27
cdr3_nt: TGTGCCAGCAGGAGACAGGGGGTAAGTTACGAGCAGTACTTC
cdr3_aa: CASRRQGVSYEQYF

clone_size: few
j_call: TRBJ1-1
d_call: NA
v_call: TRBV13
cdr3_nt: TGTGCCAGCAGCTTAGGCCTAATGAGGAGGGTCGATTTCTTT
cdr3_aa: CASSLGLMRRVDFF

clone_size: NA
j_call: TRBJ1-1
d_call: NA
v_call: TRBV7-6
cdr3_nt: TGTGCCAGCAGCTTAGTTTCGGGGATGAACACTGAAGCTTTCTTT
cdr3_aa: CASSLVSGMNTEAFF

clone_size: few
j_call: TRBJ2-7
d_call: NA
v_call: TRBV27
cdr3_nt: TGTGCCAGCAGTTTATCGGGGAGGACAGATGTTCCCTACGAGCAGTACTTC
cdr3_aa: CASSLSGRTDVPYEQYF

clone_size: few
j_call: TRBJ2-3
d_call: TRBD2
v_call: TRBV12-3/TRBV12-4
cdr3_nt: TGTGCCAGCAGTTTTACTAGCGGGGAATCAGATACGCAGTATTTT
cdr3_aa: CASSFTSGESDTQYF

clone_size: many
j_call: TRBJ2-1
d_call: NA
v_call: TRBV9
cdr3_nt: TGTGCCAGCAGCCCCTACACCGCCTACAATGAGCAGTTCTTC
cdr3_aa: CASSPYTAYNEQFF

clone_size: few
j_call: TRBJ2-7
d_call: TRBD2
v_call: TRBV4-3
cdr3_nt: TGCGCCAGCAGCCAAGATCGCGGGAGCAGGGTCGAGCAGTACTTC
cdr3_aa: CASSQDRGSRVEQYF

clone_size: NA
j_call: TRBJ2-2
d_call: NA
v_call: TRBV15
cdr3_nt: TGTGCCACCAGCAGAGTTTCGAGTTCCGGGGAGCTGTTTTTT
cdr3_aa: CATSRVSSSGELFF

clone_size: few
j_call: TRBJ2-1
d_call: NA
v_call: TRBV4-2
cdr3_nt: TGTGCCAGCAGCCAAGAGAGCGACAGCTCCTACAATGAGCAGTTCTTC
cdr3_aa: CASSQESDSSYNEQFF

clone_size: NA
j_call: TRBJ2-1
d_call: TRBD1
v_call: TRBV7-9
cdr3_nt: TGTGCCAGCAGTCTGACGACAGGGGTAAAAGGCAATGAGCAGTTCTTC
cdr3_aa: CASSLTTGVKGNEQFF

clone_size: NA
j_call: TRBJ2-1
d_call: TRBD1
v_call: TRBV27
cdr3_nt: TGTGCCAGCAGTTTATCAAAGCGGACAGGGGAGTTGGGGTCGGACGAGCAGTTCTTC
cdr3_aa: CASSLSKRTGELGSDEQFF

clone_size: many
j_call: TRBJ2-7
d_call: NA
v_call: TRBV16
cdr3_nt: TGTGCCAGCAGCATCAACCTGGGATGGAACTACGAGCAGTACTTC
cdr3_aa: CASSINLGWNYEQYF

clone_size: few
j_call: TRBJ2-3
d_call: TRBD2
v_call: TRBV5-4
cdr3_nt: TGTGCCAGCAGCCCGTTCCCGACGAGCGGGGGACTCACAGATACGCAGTATTTT
cdr3_aa: CASSPFPTSGGLTDTQYF

clone_size: many
j_call: TRBJ2-2
d_call: NA
v_call: TRBV12-3/TRBV12-4
cdr3_nt: TGTGCCAGCAGTCCCAACACCGGGGAGCTGTTTTTT
cdr3_aa: CASSPNTGELFF

clone_size: few
j_call: TRBJ2-3
d_call: TRBD2
v_call: TRBV15
cdr3_nt: TGTGCCACCAGCACCAGACTAGCGGATATCACAGATACGCAGTATTTT
cdr3_aa: CATSTRLADITDTQYF

clone_size: few
j_call: TRBJ2-2
d_call: NA
v_call: TRBV4-3
cdr3_nt: TGCGCCAGCAGCCAAGAAAGCAGGGAAGCCGGGGAGCTGTTTTTT
cdr3_aa: CASSQESREAGELFF

clone_size: few
j_call: TRBJ1-1
d_call: TRBD1
v_call: TRBV3-1
cdr3_nt: TGTGCCAGCAGCCAAGGAGGGACAGGCCTTCGGAACACTGAAGCTTTCTTT
cdr3_aa: CASSQGGTGLRNTEAFF

clone_size: NA
j_call: TRBJ2-5
d_call: TRBD2
v_call: TRBV12-3/TRBV12-4
cdr3_nt: TGTGCCAGCAGTCGGACTAGCGGGGGGGTGATAGAAGAGACCCAGTACTTC
cdr3_aa: CASSRTSGGVIEETQYF

clone_size: NA
j_call: TRBJ2-3
d_call: TRBD2
v_call: TRBV20-1
cdr3_nt: TGCAGTGCTAGAGCCCCCCTAGCGGCGACTAGCACAGATACGCAGTATTTT
cdr3_aa: CSARAPLAATSTDTQYF

clone_size: few
j_call: TRBJ1-1
d_call: NA
v_call: TRBV19
cdr3_nt: TGTGCCAGTAGTATGGCCCCGAACACTGAAGCTTTCTTT
cdr3_aa: CASSMAPNTEAFF